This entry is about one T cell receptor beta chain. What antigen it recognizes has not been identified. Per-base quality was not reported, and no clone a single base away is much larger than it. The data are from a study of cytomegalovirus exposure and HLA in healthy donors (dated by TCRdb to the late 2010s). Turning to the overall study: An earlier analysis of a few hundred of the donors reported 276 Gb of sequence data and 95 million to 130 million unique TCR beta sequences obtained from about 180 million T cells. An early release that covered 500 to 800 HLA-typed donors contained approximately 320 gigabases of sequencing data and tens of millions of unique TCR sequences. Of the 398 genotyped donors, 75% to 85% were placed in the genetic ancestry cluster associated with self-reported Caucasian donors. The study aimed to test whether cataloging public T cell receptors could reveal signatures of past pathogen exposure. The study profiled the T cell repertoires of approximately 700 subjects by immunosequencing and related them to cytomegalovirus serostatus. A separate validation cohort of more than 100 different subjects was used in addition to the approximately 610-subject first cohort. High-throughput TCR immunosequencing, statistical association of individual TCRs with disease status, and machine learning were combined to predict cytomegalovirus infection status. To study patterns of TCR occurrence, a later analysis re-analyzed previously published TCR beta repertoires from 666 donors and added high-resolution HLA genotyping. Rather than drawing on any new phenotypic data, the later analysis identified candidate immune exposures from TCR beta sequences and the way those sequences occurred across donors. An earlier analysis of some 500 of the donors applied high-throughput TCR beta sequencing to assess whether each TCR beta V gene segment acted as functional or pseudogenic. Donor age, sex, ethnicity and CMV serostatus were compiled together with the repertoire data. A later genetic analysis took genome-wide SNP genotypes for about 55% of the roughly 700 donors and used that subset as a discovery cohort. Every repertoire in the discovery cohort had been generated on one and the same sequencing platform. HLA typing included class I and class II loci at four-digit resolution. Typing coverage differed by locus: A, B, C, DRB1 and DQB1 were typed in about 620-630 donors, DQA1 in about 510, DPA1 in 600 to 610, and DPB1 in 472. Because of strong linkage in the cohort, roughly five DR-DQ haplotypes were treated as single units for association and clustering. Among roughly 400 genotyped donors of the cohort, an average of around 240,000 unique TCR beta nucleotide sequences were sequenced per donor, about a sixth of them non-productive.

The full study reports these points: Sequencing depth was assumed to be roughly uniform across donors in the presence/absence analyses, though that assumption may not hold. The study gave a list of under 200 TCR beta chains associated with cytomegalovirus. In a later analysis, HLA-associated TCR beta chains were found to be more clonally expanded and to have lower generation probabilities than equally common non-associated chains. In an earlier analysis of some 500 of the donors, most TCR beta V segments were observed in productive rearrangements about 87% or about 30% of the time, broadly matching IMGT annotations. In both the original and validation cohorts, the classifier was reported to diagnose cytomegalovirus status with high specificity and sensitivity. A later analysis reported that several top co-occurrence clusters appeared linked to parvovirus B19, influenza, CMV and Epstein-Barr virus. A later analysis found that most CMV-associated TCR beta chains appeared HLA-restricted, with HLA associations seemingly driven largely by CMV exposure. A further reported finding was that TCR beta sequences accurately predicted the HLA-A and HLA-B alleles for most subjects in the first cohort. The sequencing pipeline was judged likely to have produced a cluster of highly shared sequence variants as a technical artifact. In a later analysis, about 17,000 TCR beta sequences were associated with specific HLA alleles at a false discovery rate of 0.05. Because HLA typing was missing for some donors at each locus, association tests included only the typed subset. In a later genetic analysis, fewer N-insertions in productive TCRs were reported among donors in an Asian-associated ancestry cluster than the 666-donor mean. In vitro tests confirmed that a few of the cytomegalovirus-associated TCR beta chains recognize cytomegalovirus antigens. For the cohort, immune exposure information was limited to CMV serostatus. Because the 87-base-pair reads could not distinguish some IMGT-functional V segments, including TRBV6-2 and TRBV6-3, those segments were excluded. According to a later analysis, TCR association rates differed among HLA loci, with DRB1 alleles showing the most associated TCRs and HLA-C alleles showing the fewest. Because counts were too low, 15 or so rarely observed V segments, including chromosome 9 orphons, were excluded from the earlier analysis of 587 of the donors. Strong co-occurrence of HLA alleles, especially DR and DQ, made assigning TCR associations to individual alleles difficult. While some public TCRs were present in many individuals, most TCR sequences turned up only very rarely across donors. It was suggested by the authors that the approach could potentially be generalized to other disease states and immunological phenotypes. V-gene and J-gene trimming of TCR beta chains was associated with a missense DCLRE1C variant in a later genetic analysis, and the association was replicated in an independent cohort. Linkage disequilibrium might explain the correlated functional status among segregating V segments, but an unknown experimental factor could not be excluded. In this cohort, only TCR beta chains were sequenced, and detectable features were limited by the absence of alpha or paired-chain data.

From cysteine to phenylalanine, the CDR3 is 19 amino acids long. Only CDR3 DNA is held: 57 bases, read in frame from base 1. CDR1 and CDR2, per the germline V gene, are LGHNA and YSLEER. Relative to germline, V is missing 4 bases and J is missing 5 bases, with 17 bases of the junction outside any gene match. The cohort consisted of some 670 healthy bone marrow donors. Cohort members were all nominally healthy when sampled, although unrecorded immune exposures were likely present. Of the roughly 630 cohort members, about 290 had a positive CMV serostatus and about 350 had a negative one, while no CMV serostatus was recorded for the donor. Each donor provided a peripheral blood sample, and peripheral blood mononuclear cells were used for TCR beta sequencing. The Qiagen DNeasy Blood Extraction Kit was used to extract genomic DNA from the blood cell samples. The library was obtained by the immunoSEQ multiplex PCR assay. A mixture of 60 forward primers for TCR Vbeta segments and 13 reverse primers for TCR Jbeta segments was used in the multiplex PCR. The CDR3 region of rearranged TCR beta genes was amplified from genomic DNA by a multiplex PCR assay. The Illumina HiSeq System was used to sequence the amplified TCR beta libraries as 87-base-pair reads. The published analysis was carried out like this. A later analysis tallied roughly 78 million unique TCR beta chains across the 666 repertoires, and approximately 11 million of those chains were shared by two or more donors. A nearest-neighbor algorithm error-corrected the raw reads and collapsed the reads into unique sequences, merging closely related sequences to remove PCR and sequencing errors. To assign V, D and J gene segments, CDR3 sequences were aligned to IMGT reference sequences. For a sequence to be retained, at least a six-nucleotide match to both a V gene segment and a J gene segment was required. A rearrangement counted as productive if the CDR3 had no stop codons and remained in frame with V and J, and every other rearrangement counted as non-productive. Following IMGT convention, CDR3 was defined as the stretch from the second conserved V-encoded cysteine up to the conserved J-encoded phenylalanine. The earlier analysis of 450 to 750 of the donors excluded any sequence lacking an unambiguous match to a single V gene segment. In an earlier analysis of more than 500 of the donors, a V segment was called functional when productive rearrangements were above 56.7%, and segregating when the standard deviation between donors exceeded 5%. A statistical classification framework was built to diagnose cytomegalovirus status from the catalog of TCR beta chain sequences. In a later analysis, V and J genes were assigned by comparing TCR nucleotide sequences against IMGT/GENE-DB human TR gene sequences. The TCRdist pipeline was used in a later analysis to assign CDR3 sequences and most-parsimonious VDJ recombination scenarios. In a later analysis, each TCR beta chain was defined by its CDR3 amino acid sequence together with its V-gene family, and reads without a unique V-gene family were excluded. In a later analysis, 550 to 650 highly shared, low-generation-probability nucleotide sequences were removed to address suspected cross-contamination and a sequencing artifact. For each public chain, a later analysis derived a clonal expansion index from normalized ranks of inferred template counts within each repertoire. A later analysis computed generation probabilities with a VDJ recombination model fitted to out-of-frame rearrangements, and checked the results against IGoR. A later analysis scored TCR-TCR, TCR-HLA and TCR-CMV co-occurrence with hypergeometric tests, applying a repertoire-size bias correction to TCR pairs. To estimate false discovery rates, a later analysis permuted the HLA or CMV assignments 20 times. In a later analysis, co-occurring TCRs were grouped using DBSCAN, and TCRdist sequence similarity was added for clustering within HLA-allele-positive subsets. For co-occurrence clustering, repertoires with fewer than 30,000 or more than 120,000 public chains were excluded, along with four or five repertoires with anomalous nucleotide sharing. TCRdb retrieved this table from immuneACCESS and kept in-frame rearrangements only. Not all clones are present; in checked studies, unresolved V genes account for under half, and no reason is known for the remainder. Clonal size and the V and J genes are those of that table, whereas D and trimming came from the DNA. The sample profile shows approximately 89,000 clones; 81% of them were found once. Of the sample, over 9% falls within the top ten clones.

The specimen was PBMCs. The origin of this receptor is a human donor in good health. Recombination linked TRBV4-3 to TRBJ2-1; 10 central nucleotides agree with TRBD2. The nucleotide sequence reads TGCGCCAGCAGCCCCCGAGCGGGAGGGCAATTTGGACAGCACAATGAGCAGTTCTTC. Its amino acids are CASSPRAGGQFGQHNEQFF.